Presented here are 4 T cell receptor beta chains from one specimen sequenced in a study of T cells in localized non-small cell lung cancer. Profiling relied on immunoSEQ multiplex PCR, and the TCRdb table lists in-frame clones only, not all of them. Among fewer than 35,000 clones, about nine tenths were seen once, and the ten largest hold 3.5% to 5%. Sequenced material: peripheral blood, taken before any cancer treatment. The receptors shown here come from a man aged 35 to 69 with stage I lung adenocarcinoma.

The rearrangement links TRBV29-1 to TRBJ1-2; D gene unclear. V was trimmed by 5 bases and J by 0 bases, leaving 16 bases between them. Looked up from germline, CDR1 is SQVTM and CDR2 is ANQGSEA. The CDR3 sequence is 15 residues long. The CDR3 here is CSVQADPLSNYGYTF. In DNA form, the CDR3 reads TGCAGCGTTCAGGCAGATCCCCTTTCTAACTATGGCTACACCTTC.

The rearrangement links TRBV19 to TRBJ1-6; 9 bases line up with TRBD1. CDR3 length equals 17 residues. V shed 6 bases, J shed 6 bases, and the junction held 12 bases outside the gene matches. The V gene's germline CDR1 is LNHDA and CDR2 SQIVND (reference sequence). The CDR3 here is CASSTQDRGILNSPLHF. As DNA, the CDR3 is TGTGCCAGTAGCACCCAGGACAGGGGTATCCTTAATTCACCCCTCCACTTT.

The rearrangement joins TRBV7-8 to TRBJ1-2; 8 bases agree with TRBD1. Germline CDR1 and CDR2: SGHVS and FQNEAQ. This CDR3 is 15 amino acids long. The V segment lost 3 bases and the J segment 4 bases; nucleotides outside the gene matches: 7. In nucleotides, the CDR3 is TGTGCCAGCAGCTTTAGCAGGGGGCAGGGCTATGGCTACACCTTC. This translates into CASSFSRGQGYGYTF.

The chain is built from TRBV19 and TRBJ1-5; tentatively, D is TRBD1 (5 bases). The CDR3 contains 15 residues. With 2 bases removed from V and 2 bases from J, the gap between germline ends came to 10 bases. In germline, CDR1 is LNHDA, CDR2 SQIVND (reference sequence). CDR3 nucleotides: TGTGCCAGTAGTATACGGGGGGGAGGCAATCAGCCCCAGCATTTT. Protein sequence: CASSIRGGGNQPQHF.